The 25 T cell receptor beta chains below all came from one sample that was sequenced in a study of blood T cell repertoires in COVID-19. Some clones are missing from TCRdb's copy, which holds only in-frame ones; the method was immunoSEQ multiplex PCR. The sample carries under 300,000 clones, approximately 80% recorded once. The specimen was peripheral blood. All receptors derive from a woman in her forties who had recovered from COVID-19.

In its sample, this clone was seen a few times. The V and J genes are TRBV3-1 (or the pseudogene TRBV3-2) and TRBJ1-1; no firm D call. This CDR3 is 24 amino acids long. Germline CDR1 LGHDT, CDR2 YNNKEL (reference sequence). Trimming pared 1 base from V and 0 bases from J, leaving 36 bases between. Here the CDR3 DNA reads TGTGCCAGCAGCCAAGGAGGTGAGGGATCTAGGTGCACTACCTTCCCGGTAGTGAACACTGAAGCTTTCTTT. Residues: CASSQGGEGSRCTTFPVVNTEAFF.

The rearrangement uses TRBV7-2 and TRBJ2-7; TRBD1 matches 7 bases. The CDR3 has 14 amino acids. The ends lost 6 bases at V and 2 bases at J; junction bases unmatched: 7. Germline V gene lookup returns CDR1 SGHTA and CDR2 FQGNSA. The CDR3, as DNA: TGTGCCAGCAGTCAATTGAGGGGGCCCTACGAGCAGTACTTC. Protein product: CASSQLRGPYEQYF.

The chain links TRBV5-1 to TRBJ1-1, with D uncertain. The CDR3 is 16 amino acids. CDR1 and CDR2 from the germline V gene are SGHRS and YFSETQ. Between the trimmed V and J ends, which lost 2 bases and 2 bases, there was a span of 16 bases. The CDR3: CASSFGSGQFNTEAFF. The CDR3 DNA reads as TGCGCCAGCAGCTTTGGGTCTGGGCAGTTCAACACTGAAGCTTTCTTT.

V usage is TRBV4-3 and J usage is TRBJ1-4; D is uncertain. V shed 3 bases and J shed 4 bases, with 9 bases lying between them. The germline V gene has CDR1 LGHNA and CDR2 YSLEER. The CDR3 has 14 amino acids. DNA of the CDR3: TGCGCCAGCAGCCACGGAGCTAGTAATGAAAAACTGTTTTTT. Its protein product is CASSHGASNEKLFF.

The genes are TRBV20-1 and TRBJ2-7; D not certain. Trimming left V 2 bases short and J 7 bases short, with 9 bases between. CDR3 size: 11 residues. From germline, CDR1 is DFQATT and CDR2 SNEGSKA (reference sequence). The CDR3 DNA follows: TGCAGTGCTAGATTATCGAGGGAGCAGTACTTC. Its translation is CSARLSREQYF.

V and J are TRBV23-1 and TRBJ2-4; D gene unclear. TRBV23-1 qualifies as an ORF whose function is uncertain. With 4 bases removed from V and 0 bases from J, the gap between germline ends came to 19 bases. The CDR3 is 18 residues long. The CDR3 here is CASSRGCEEKLAKNIQYF. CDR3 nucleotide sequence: TGCGCCAGCAGTCGTGGTTGCGAGGAGAAACTAGCCAAAAACATTCAGTACTTC.

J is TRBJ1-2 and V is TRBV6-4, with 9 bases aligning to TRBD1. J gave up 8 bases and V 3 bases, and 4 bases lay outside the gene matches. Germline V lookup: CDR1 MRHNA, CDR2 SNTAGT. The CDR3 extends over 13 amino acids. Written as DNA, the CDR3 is TGTGCCAGCAGTGAACAGGGGGCCGGGGGCTACACCTTC. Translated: CASSEQGAGGYTF.

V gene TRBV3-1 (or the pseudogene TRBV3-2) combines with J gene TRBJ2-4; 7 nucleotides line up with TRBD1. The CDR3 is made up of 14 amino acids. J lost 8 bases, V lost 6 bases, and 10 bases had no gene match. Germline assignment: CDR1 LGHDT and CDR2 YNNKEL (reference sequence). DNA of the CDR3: TGTGCCAGCAGGGACGCAGGGGGAATGGACATTCAGTACTTC. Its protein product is CASRDAGGMDIQYF.

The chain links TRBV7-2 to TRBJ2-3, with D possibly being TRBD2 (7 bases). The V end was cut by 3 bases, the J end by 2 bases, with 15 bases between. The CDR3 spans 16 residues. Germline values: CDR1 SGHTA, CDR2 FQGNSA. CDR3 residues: CASSFVGGATTDTQYF. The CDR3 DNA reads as TGTGCCAGCAGCTTTGTAGGGGGGGCCACCACAGATACGCAGTATTTT.

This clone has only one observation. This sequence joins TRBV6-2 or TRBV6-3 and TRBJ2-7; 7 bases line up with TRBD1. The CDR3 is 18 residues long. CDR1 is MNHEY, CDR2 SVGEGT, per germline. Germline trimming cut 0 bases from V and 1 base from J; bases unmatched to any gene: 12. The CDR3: CASSYSLRGTGQSYEQYF. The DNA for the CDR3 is TGTGCCAGCAGTTACTCGCTTCGAGGCACGGGACAGTCCTACGAGCAGTACTTC.

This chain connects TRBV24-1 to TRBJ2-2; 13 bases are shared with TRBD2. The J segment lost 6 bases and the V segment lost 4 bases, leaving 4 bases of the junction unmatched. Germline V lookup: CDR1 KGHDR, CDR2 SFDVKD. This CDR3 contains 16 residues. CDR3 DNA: TGTGCCACCAGTGACTGGACTAGCGGGGGTCCCGGGGAGCTGTTTTTT. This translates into CATSDWTSGGPGELFF.

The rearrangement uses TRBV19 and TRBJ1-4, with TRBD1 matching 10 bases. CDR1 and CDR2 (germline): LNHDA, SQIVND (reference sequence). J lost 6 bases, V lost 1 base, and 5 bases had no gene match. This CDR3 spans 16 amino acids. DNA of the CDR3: TGTGCCAGTAGTATAGCATCCGGGACAGGGGATGAAAAACTGTTTTTT. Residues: CASSIASGTGDEKLFF.

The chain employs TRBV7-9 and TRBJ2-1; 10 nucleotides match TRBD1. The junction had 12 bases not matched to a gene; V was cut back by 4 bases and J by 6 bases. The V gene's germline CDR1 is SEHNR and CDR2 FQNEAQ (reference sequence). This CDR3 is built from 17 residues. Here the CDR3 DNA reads TGTGCCAGCAGCTCGACGGGGTTGGGGACAGGGGCCAATGAGCAGTTCTTC. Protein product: CASSSTGLGTGANEQFF.

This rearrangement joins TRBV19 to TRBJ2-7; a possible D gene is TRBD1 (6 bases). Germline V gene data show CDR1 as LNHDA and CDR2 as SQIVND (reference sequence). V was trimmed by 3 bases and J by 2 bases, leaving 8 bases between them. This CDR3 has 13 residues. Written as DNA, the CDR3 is TGTGCCAGTAGTATCCAGGGGACCTACGAGCAGTACTTC. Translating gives CASSIQGTYEQYF.

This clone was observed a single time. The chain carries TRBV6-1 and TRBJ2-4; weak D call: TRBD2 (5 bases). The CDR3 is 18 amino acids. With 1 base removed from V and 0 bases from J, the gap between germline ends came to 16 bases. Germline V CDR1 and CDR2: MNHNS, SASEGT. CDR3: CASSEESQKGLAKNIQYF. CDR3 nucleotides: TGTGCCAGCAGTGAAGAATCCCAGAAAGGACTAGCCAAAAACATTCAGTACTTC.

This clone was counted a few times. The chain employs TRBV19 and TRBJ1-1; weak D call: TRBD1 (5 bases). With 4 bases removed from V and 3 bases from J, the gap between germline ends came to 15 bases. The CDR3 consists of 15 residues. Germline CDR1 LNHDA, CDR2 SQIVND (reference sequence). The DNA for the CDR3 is TGTGCCAGTAGTAGTAGTCGGGAGGGGTACACTGAAGCTTTCTTT. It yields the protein CASSSSREGYTEAFF. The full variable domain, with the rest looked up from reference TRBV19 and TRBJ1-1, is DGGITQSPKYLFRKEGQNVTLSCEQNLNHDAMYWYRQDPGQGLRLIYYSQIVNDFQKGDIAEGYSVSREKKESFPLTVTSAQKNPTAFYLCASSSSREGYTEAFFGQGTRLTVV.

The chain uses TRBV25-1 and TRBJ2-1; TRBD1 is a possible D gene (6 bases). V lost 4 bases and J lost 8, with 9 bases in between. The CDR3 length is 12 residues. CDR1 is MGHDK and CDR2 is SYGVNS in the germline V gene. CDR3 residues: CASSAQGHEQFF. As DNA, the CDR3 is TGTGCCAGCAGTGCACAGGGCCATGAGCAGTTCTTC.

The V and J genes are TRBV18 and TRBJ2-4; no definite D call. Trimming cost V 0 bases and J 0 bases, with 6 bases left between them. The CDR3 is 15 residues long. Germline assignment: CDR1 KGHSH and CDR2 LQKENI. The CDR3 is CASSPPAVAKNIQYF. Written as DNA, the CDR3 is TGTGCCAGCTCACCACCGGCAGTAGCCAAAAACATTCAGTACTTC.

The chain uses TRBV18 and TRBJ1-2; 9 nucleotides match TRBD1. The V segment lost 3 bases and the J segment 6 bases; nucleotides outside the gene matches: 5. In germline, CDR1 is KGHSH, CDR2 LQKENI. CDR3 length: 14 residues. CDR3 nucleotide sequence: TGTGCCAGCTCACCTTCCACAGGGGGCGATGGCTACACCTTC. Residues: CASSPSTGGDGYTF.

CDR3 residues: CASSLPGTLSSYEQYF. The CDR3 DNA reads as TGTGCCAGCAGTTTACCCGGGACTCTTAGCTCCTACGAGCAGTACTTC. The chain combines TRBV28 with TRBJ2-7, with D possibly being TRBD2 (6 bases). CDR1 and CDR2 (germline): MDHEN, SYDVKM. This CDR3 has 16 amino acids. Trimming removed 2 bases at V and 0 bases at J, with 14 bases between.

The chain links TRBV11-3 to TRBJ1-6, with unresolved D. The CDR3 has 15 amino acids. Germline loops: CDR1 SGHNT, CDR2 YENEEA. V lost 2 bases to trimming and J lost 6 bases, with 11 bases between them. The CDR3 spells CASSLSGIGNSPLHF. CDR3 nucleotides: TGTGCCAGCAGCTTATCCGGGATAGGTAATTCACCCCTCCACTTT.

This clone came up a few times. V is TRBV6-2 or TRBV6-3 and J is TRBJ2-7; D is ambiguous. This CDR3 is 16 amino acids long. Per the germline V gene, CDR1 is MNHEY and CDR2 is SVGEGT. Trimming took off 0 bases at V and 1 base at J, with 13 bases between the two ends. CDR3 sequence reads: CASSYSSQVLSYEQYF. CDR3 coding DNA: TGTGCCAGCAGTTACTCGTCCCAGGTCCTTTCCTACGAGCAGTACTTC.

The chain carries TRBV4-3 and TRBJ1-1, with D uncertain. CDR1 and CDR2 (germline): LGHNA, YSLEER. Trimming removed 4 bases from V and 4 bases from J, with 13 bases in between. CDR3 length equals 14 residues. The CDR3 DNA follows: TGCGCCAGCAGCCCCGGTTGGTCTGGCACTGAAGCTTTCTTT. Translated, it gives CASSPGWSGTEAFF.

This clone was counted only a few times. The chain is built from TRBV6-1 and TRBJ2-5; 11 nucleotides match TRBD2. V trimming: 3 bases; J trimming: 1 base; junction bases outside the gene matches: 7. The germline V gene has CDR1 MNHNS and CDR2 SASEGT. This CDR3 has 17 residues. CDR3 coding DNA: TGTGCCAGCAGTGAGGATTATAGCGGGGGGGTCCAAGAGACCCAGTACTTC. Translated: CASSEDYSGGVQETQYF.

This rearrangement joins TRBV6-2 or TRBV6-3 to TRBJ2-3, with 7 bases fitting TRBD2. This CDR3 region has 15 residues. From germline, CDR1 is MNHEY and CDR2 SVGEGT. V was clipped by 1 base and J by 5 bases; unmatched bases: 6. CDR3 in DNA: TGTGCCAGCAGTTACTTGGCGGGCGGGGGAGATACGCAGTATTTT. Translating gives CASSYLAGGGDTQYF.